This TCR beta chain was identified during a study of human T cells and chemical hapten exposure. Looking at the study overall: Skin on the upper inner arm, about 2 cm by about 2 cm in size, was sensitized with 2% DPC. Patch tests of 0.01% DPC on the upper back were read at 6 days.

As to time point: pre-sensitization, week 0. The treatment is: therapeutic diphenylcyclopropenone sensitization with weekly scalp DPC. The length of the CDR3 is 15 residues. Germline values: CDR1 MDHEN, CDR2 SYDVKM. The V and J ends lost 6 bases and 1 base respectively, with 12 bases between them. TCRdb reprocessed the RACE reads via MiXCR and lists one record per CDR3 protein. The sample includes more than 150,000 distinct CDR3 sequences, around 30% seen only once; the top ten take just under 3%. The sample consisted of whole blood, taken in connection with sensitization to the hapten diphenylcyclopropenone (DPC). The clonotype comes from a woman aged 25 to 39 with alopecia areata. Some clones in this sample may be carry-over from other donors' samples. The chain is built from TRBV28 and TRBJ2-2, with D perhaps TRBD2 (6 bases). The CDR3 protein is CASRRGNRNTGELFF. The CDR3 DNA reads as TGTGCCAGCAGACGCGGGAACCGGAACACCGGGGAGCTGTTTTTT.